This passage covers 21 T cell receptor beta chains from one sample sequenced in a study of blood T cell repertoires in COVID-19. Assay used: immunoSEQ multiplex PCR; TCRdb lists only in-frame clones, some missing. The table records hundreds of thousands of clones, about 87% of them present only once. Sequencing was done on a sample of peripheral blood. These receptors originate from a woman in her 30s with COVID-19, enrolled during active disease.

The V gene is TRBV6-6, the J gene TRBJ1-2; TRBD1 might be the D (5 bases). The germline V gene encodes CDR1 MNHNY and CDR2 SVGAGI (reference sequence). V lost 0 bases to trimming and J lost 3 bases, with 11 bases between them. The CDR3 totals 15 residues. The CDR3 sequence is CASSYSQGLYYGYTF. The CDR3 DNA follows: TGTGCCAGCAGTTACTCCCAGGGTCTATACTATGGCTACACCTTC.

V and J are TRBV24-1 and TRBJ2-5, with a weak D call TRBD2 (5 bases). The CDR3 has 13 residues. Per germline, CDR1 KGHDR and CDR2 SFDVKD. The V gene lost 5 bases and the J gene lost 1 base, with 7 bases spanning the gap. The CDR3 reads CATSGGFQETQYF. Here the CDR3 DNA reads TGTGCCACCAGTGGAGGGTTCCAAGAGACCCAGTACTTC.

The chain employs TRBV6-2 or TRBV6-3 and TRBJ1-1; D is perhaps TRBD1 (5 bases). With 5 bases removed from V and 4 bases from J, the gap between germline ends came to 14 bases. The CDR3 is 14 amino acids. Germline lookup yields CDR1 MNHEY and CDR2 SVGEGT. Here the CDR3 DNA reads TGTGCCAGCAGTCCCTTAAGGGACTTCACTGAAGCTTTCTTT. As protein: CASSPLRDFTEAFF.

This rearrangement joins TRBV28 to TRBJ2-5; D is uncertain. From germline, CDR1 is MDHEN and CDR2 SYDVKM. The CDR3 loop spans 14 amino acids. V was pared by 6 bases and J by 3 bases, with 14 bases between. The CDR3 loop is CASSPRSAEETQYF. The CDR3 coding sequence is TGTGCCAGCAGCCCCCGGTCGGCGGAAGAGACCCAGTACTTC.

This clone was recorded only once. The rearrangement links TRBV10-3 to TRBJ1-3; 9 bases map to TRBD1. The junction had 3 bases not matched to a gene; V was cut back by 4 bases and J by 2 bases. The CDR3 contains 15 residues. The germline CDR1 and CDR2 sequences are ENHRY and SYGVKD. DNA of the CDR3: TGTGCCATCAGTGGACAGGGGGGGACTGGAAACACCATATATTTT. Protein product: CAISGQGGTGNTIYF.

The V and J genes are TRBV6-2 or TRBV6-3 and TRBJ2-3; 8 bases fit TRBD2. Germline V lookup: CDR1 MNHEY, CDR2 SVGEGT. J lost 2 bases, V lost 1 base, and 11 bases had no gene match. The length of the CDR3 is 18 residues. The CDR3 nucleotides read TGTGCCAGCAGTTACTGGCCCGAGAGCGGGGGCCTCACAGATACGCAGTATTTT. Its protein product is CASSYWPESGGLTDTQYF.

CDR3 sequence (DNA): TGTGCCAGCAGTTCAGGGGTGAGCTACGAGCAGTACGTC. Translation: CASSSGVSYEQYV. V gene TRBV12-3 or TRBV12-4 combines with J gene TRBJ2-7; D might be TRBD1 (6 bases). This CDR3 has 13 amino acids. Deletions cut 4 bases from V and 3 bases from J, with 10 bases between.

J is TRBJ1-4 and V is TRBV7-9; 7 nucleotides line up with TRBD1. The CDR3 is made up of 16 amino acids. Trimming cost V 5 bases and J 7 bases; bases outside gene matches: 13. Germline V gene data show CDR1 as SEHNR and CDR2 as FQNEAQ (reference sequence). This chain's CDR3 is CASSTTTGLQGEKLFF. As DNA, the CDR3 is TGTGCCAGCAGCACCACGACAGGGTTACAGGGTGAAAAACTGTTTTTT.

The V call is TRBV13, the J call TRBJ2-3, with no clear D. The CDR3 contains 13 residues. V lost 2 bases and J lost 4, with 7 bases in between. The germline CDR1 and CDR2 sequences are PRHDT and FYEKMQ (reference sequence). Here the CDR3 reads CASSLYQSDTQYF. The CDR3 DNA sequence: TGTGCCAGCAGCTTATACCAGTCAGATACGCAGTATTTT.

V is TRBV7-2 and J is TRBJ1-5; D perhaps matches TRBD1 (5 bases). Trimming removed 1 base at V and 2 bases at J, with 9 bases between. The CDR3 totals 15 residues. CDR1 and CDR2 (germline): SGHTA, FQGNSA. CDR3 DNA: TGTGCCAGCAGCTTAGTGGGGCACGGCAATCAGCCCCAGCATTTT. Protein product: CASSLVGHGNQPQHF.

The chain employs TRBV2 and TRBJ1-2, with TRBD1 identical over 9 bases. The CDR3 has 14 amino acids. After removal of 2 bases from V and 3 bases from J, the junction contained 1 base not matched to a gene. The germline V gene encodes CDR1 SNHLY and CDR2 FYNNEI. CDR3: CASSERDRDYGYTF. In nucleotides, the CDR3 is TGTGCCAGCAGTGAACGGGACAGGGACTATGGCTACACCTTC.

V usage is TRBV2 and J usage is TRBJ1-6; D not resolved. Trimming took off 10 bases at V and 4 bases at J, with 14 bases between the two ends. Germline V gene data show CDR1 as SNHLY and CDR2 as FYNNEI. The CDR3 loop spans 14 amino acids. In DNA form, the CDR3 reads TGTGCCATCCGAGAGAGAACGTATAATTCACCCCTCCACTTT. Translating it yields CAIRERTYNSPLHF.

The rearrangement joins TRBV15 to TRBJ2-3; D is perhaps TRBD2 (5 bases). CDR3 size: 14 residues. V lost 5 bases and J 2 bases, leaving 11 bases between the germline ends. Germline assignment: CDR1 LNHNV and CDR2 YYDKDF (reference sequence). The chain's CDR3 is CATSSRGYTDTQYF. The CDR3 DNA reads TGTGCCACCAGCTCTCGGGGTTACACAGATACGCAGTATTTT.

The DNA of the CDR3 is TGTGCCAGCAGCTTAGGGAGGGCCTCGGAGACCCAGTACTTC. Translating gives CASSLGRASETQYF. This chain uses TRBV7-2 with TRBJ2-5; weak D call: TRBD2 (6 bases). Germline CDR1 is SGHTA and CDR2 is FQGNSA. The CDR3 extends over 14 amino acids. The V and J ends lost 1 base and 5 bases respectively, with 11 bases between them.

CDR3 in amino acids: CARSLTIWRENTGELFF. The CDR3 coding sequence is TGTGCCAGAAGCTTAACGATATGGCGGGAGAACACCGGGGAGCTGTTTTTT. The genes are TRBV7-5 and TRBJ2-2; TRBD2, as called in the table, went unchecked against the DNA. TRBV7-5 is a recognized pseudogene. This CDR3 comprises 17 residues.

The V gene is TRBV7-2, the J gene TRBJ1-6, with 9 bases identical to TRBD1. The CDR3 loop spans 16 amino acids. V lost 2 bases to trimming and J lost 7 bases; unmatched junction nucleotides: 6. Germline CDR1 SGHTA, CDR2 FQGNSA. The CDR3 sequence is CASSLPPGQGNSPLHF. The DNA for the CDR3 is TGTGCCAGCAGCTTACCTCCCGGACAGGGGAATTCACCCCTCCACTTT.

The rearrangement uses TRBV4-1 and TRBJ2-1, with D maybe TRBD2 (5 bases). V was cut by 4 bases and J by 12 bases, with 10 bases left in between. The CDR3 consists of 11 residues. Germline V gene sequence: CDR1 MGHRA, CDR2 YSYEKL. In DNA, the CDR3 is TGCGCCAGCAGCCGACTACGGCTGCAGTTCTTC. It specifies CASSRLRLQFF.

This clone appeared a single time. This chain links TRBV7-2 with TRBJ2-3; 10 nucleotides match TRBD2. CDR1 and CDR2 from the germline V gene are SGHTA and FQGNSA. The CDR3 consists of 17 residues. The junction had 9 bases not matched to a gene; V was cut back by 5 bases and J by 1 base. The CDR3 loop is CASSQGAGTSGTDTQYF. The CDR3 DNA reads as TGTGCCAGCAGCCAGGGGGCCGGGACTAGCGGCACAGATACGCAGTATTTT.

V usage is TRBV11-2 and J usage is TRBJ2-5; 8 bases fit TRBD1. Per germline, CDR1 SGHAT and CDR2 FQNNGV. This CDR3 contains 14 residues. Unmatched junction bases numbered 4, after V lost 3 bases and J lost 4 bases. CDR3 nucleotide sequence: TGTGCCAGCAGCTTCGACAGGGGCATAGAGACCCAGTACTTC. Translation gives CASSFDRGIETQYF.

The rearrangement uses TRBV13 and TRBJ1-2, with 11 bases aligning to TRBD1. Germline CDR1 reads PRHDT; CDR2 reads FYEKMQ (reference sequence). CDR3 length: 14 residues. Trimming cost V 5 bases and J 8 bases; bases outside gene matches: 7. The CDR3 is CASSEDRGRYGYTF. CDR3 DNA sequence: TGTGCCAGCAGCGAGGACAGGGGGCGGTACGGCTACACCTTC.

The rearrangement uses TRBV4-3 and TRBJ2-3; D ambiguous. This CDR3 is 15 amino acids long. The ends were cut back, 1 base at V and 2 bases at J, with 10 bases in the middle. CDR1 is LGHNA, CDR2 YSLEER, per germline. This CDR3 is CASSQGALYTDTQYF. The CDR3 coding sequence is TGCGCCAGCAGCCAAGGAGCCCTTTACACAGATACGCAGTATTTT.